This T cell receptor beta chain emerged from a study of beta chain features in type 1 diabetes. General study points: All four CD4+ subsets from Type 1 diabetes patients carried moderately but significantly shorter TCRB CDR3s. A possible short-template PCR bias applies equally to patients and controls. Diminished insertions and augmented deletions at VDJ junctions characterized type 1 diabetes patients.

Expressed TCRB transcripts got sequenced, as all isolated RNA was reverse transcribed. The study sequenced naive, central memory and regulatory T cell samples to an average of about 3.57 million reads. TCRdb's copy holds only in-frame clones and misses some; the assay was immunoSEQ multiplex PCR. The sample carries around 280,000 clones, 14% to 15% recorded once. This clone showed up just a few times. As yet, its antigen is unknown. The source material was naive CD4+ T cells from blood. The sequence came from a man aged 18 to 35 with type 1 diabetes.

CDR3 protein: CASSQGTSGRMETQYF. For the CDR3, the DNA is TGTGCCAGCAGCCAAGGGACTAGCGGGAGAATGGAGACCCAGTACTTC. The V gene is TRBV4-2, the J gene TRBJ2-5; 13 bases agree with TRBD2. After removal of 1 base from V and 5 bases from J, the junction contained 4 bases not matched to a gene. Germline V CDR1 and CDR2: LGHNA, YNFKEQ. The CDR3 is 16 residues long.